These 32 T cell receptor beta chains came from one sample sequenced in a study of shared clonotypes between healthy human individuals. The method was immunoSEQ multiplex PCR; TCRdb's version includes in-frame clones alone and lacks a portion of them. This sample has roughly 410,000 clones, with about 96% found just once. Material for sequencing was memory CD8+ T cells sorted from blood. Stated subset: CD45RO+ cells pooled with CCR7-negative TemRA cells. These receptors originate from a man aged 25-40 years in good health.

The genes are TRBV10-3 and TRBJ2-7, with TRBD2 matching 7 bases. Germline values: CDR1 ENHRY, CDR2 SYGVKD. CDR3 length equals 14 residues. The ends lost 10 bases at V and 5 bases at J; junction bases unmatched: 14. CDR3 coding DNA: TGTGCCACCGAACTGGCGGGAGACGGTCACGAGCAGTACTTC. Its protein is CATELAGDGHEQYF.

The chain uses TRBV6-1 and TRBJ2-5, with 8 positions matching TRBD2. This CDR3 is 15 amino acids long. CDR1 and CDR2 from the germline V gene are MNHNS and SASEGT. J gave up 5 bases and V 3 bases, and 8 bases lay outside the gene matches. The chain's CDR3 is CASSDVPGLGETQYF. The CDR3 bases are TGTGCCAGCAGTGATGTGCCGGGACTAGGGGAGACCCAGTACTTC.

On this clone: In this CDR3 the conserved last residue, phenylalanine or tryptophan, is missing, so a read error is likely. It is unclear where the CDR3 begins or ends on the DNA, so no DNA is shown, and the CDR3 is as TCRdb lists it. The chain is built from TRBV5-1 and TRBJ2-7; the table calls TRBD1, which could not be checked here. The germline CDR1 and CDR2 sequences are SGHRS and YFSETQ. The CDR3 adds up to 9 amino acids, both ends counted. The CDR3 reads CASRTGNRN.

This rearrangement joins TRBV10-3 to TRBJ2-6, with 8 bases lining up with TRBD1. The CDR3 consists of 15 residues. The J segment lost 2 bases and the V segment lost 6 bases, leaving 3 bases of the junction unmatched. CDR1 is ENHRY, CDR2 SYGVKD, per germline. The CDR3 is CAIRETGAGANVLTF. For the CDR3, the DNA is TGTGCCATCAGGGAGACAGGGGCTGGGGCCAACGTCCTGACTTTC.

The chain links TRBV7-8 to TRBJ1-1, with 7 positions matching TRBD1. CDR1 and CDR2 (germline): SGHVS, FQNEAQ. The CDR3 consists of 15 residues. V dropped 0 bases and J dropped 3; count of bases not matched to a gene: 4. CDR3 DNA: TGTGCCAGCAGCTTAGCACAGGGGAGGGACACTGAAGCTTTCTTT. This translates into CASSLAQGRDTEAFF.

On this clone: The same CDR3 is also encoded by other DNA sequences in this sample. The chain links TRBV11-2 to TRBJ2-3; D possibly uses TRBD1 or TRBD2 (5 bases each). Germline V gene data show CDR1 as SGHAT and CDR2 as FQNNGV. V dropped 3 bases and J dropped 2 bases, with 9 bases sitting between them. This CDR3 contains 14 residues. In nucleotides, the CDR3 is TGTGCCAGCAGCTTGGTTGGGACCACAGATACGCAGTATTTT. Its translation: CASSLVGTTDTQYF.

The table lists this clone with a count of one. V usage is TRBV5-5 and J usage is TRBJ2-1, with D possibly TRBD2 on 7 matching bases. This CDR3 is built from 15 residues. Germline CDR1 is SGHKS and CDR2 is YYEKEE (reference sequence). The ends were cut back, 0 bases at V and 6 bases at J, with 13 bases in the middle. CDR3: CASSLVGGRTNEQFF. DNA of the CDR3: TGTGCCAGCAGCTTGGTGGGGGGGCGCACCAATGAGCAGTTCTTC.

The rearrangement links TRBV27 to TRBJ2-7; TRBD1 agrees at 8 bases. Germline-derived CDR1 and CDR2 are MNHEY and SMNVEV (reference sequence). CDR3 size: 14 residues. After removal of 5 bases from V and 2 bases from J, the junction contained 5 bases not matched to a gene. The CDR3: CASSIDRGTYEQYF. The CDR3, as DNA: TGTGCCAGCAGTATCGACAGGGGAACCTACGAGCAGTACTTC.

The chain combines TRBV10-2 with TRBJ2-1; 7 bases are shared with TRBD2. There are 15 residues in the CDR3. Germline V gene lookup returns CDR1 WSHSY and CDR2 SAAADI. V lost 6 bases to trimming and J lost 2 bases; unmatched junction nucleotides: 7. The CDR3 region has the DNA TGCGCCAGCAGGATCAATAGCGGGCCCTACAATGAGCAGTTCTTC. Amino acid sequence: CASRINSGPYNEQFF.

The gene calls are TRBV29-1 and TRBJ2-1; D remains unclear. CDR3 length equals 13 residues. Germline CDR1 and CDR2: SQVTM and ANQGSEA. V was shortened by 4 bases and J by 0 bases, with 7 bases between the two germline ends. This CDR3 is CSVARDSYNEQFF. CDR3 DNA: TGCAGCGTTGCTCGTGACTCCTACAATGAGCAGTTCTTC.

V gene TRBV29-1 combines with J gene TRBJ2-7, with D unresolved. Looked up from germline, CDR1 is SQVTM and CDR2 is ANQGSEA. This CDR3 is 16 amino acids long. Trimming removed 6 bases from V and 2 bases from J, with 23 bases in between. Written as DNA, the CDR3 is TGCAGCGTATCTTCGTTGAGAGGCCTCACCCCCTACGAGCAGTACTTC. This codes for CSVSSLRGLTPYEQYF.

Comments on this clone: At the DNA level, this CDR3 is encoded by other sequences in the same sample as well. In DNA, the CDR3 is TGTGCCAGCAGTTTAGGTGGGGACACTGAAGCTTTCTTT. Translating it yields CASSLGGDTEAFF. The chain employs TRBV28 and TRBJ1-1, with D unresolved. Germline V gene lookup returns CDR1 MDHEN and CDR2 SYDVKM. Trimming took 2 bases from V and 3 from J, leaving 7 bases between them. This CDR3 is built from 13 residues.

For this clone: Distinct nucleotide sequences in the sample also encode this CDR3. The chain employs TRBV5-1 and TRBJ1-1, with 8 bases matching TRBD1. With 2 bases clipped from V and 1 base from J, the junction kept 1 base outside the gene matches. Germline CDR1 SGHRS, CDR2 YFSETQ. This CDR3 has 14 residues. CDR3 amino acids: CASSLDRGNTEAFF. As DNA, the CDR3 is TGCGCCAGCAGCTTAGACAGGGGGAACACTGAAGCTTTCTTT.

This clone was counted a single time. The genes are TRBV7-6 and TRBJ2-7, with D perhaps TRBD1 (5 bases). Germline V gene data show CDR1 as SGHVS and CDR2 as FNYEAQ. Trimming pared 2 bases from V and 1 base from J, leaving 9 bases between. The CDR3 is 14 residues long. This CDR3 is CASSLTPGSYEQYF. The CDR3 DNA reads as TGTGCCAGCAGCTTAACCCCAGGGTCCTACGAGCAGTACTTC.

This chain links TRBV7-9 with TRBJ1-6, with TRBD1 as a possible D gene (6 bases). This CDR3 has 16 residues. Germline V CDR1 and CDR2: SEHNR, FQNEAQ (reference sequence). V was pared by 1 base and J by 6 bases, with 13 bases between. CDR3 sequence (DNA): TGTGCCAGCAGCTTAGAAAGAGGGACACTTAATTCACCCCTCCACTTT. It is translated as CASSLERGTLNSPLHF.

The chain links TRBV6-6 to TRBJ1-1; D is unresolved. CDR1 MNHNY and CDR2 SVGAGI come from the germline V gene (reference sequence). The V end lost 8 bases, the J end lost 2 bases, and 18 bases lay between the germline ends. The CDR3 loop spans 15 amino acids. CDR3 protein: CASHKGGLENTEAFF. Here the CDR3 DNA reads TGTGCCAGCCACAAGGGAGGGTTAGAAAACACTGAAGCTTTCTTT.

V and J are TRBV5-4 and TRBJ2-1, with 10 positions matching TRBD2. The CDR3 totals 16 residues. Germline assignment: CDR1 SGHNT and CDR2 YYREEE (reference sequence). After removal of 2 bases from V and 6 bases from J, the junction contained 8 bases not matched to a gene. CDR3 sequence: CASSFSSSGRGNEQFF. In nucleotides, the CDR3 is TGTGCCAGCAGCTTTTCTTCTAGCGGGAGAGGCAATGAGCAGTTCTTC.

The chain combines TRBV28 with TRBJ2-7; 8 nucleotides match TRBD2. The CDR3 runs 17 residues. The V and J ends lost 5 bases and 9 bases, in that order; junction bases with no gene match: 21. Germline CDR1 and CDR2: MDHEN and SYDVKM. CDR3: CASSPFSSGNRATRQYF. As DNA, the CDR3 is TGTGCCAGCAGTCCATTTAGTAGCGGGAATAGGGCTACGAGGCAGTACTTC.

The chain carries TRBV9 and TRBJ2-7, with TRBD1 identical over 10 bases. After removal of 5 bases from V and 2 bases from J, the junction contained 7 bases not matched to a gene. This CDR3 is 15 amino acids long. The germline V gene encodes CDR1 SGDLS and CDR2 YYNGEE. The CDR3 DNA reads TGTGCCAGCAGTTATTCCGGGACAGGGGCCTACGAGCAGTACTTC. Amino acids: CASSYSGTGAYEQYF.

The chain couples TRBV18 to TRBJ2-5; perhaps TRBD2 as D (6 bases). CDR3 length equals 12 residues. The V gene lost 5 bases and the J gene lost 5 bases, with 9 bases spanning the gap. Germline V lookup: CDR1 KGHSH, CDR2 LQKENI. The CDR3 sequence is CASSNGGETQYF. CDR3 nucleotides: TGTGCCAGCTCAAACGGAGGGGAGACCCAGTACTTC.

This chain joins TRBV4-2 and TRBJ2-5, with TRBD2 as a possible D gene (5 bases). This CDR3 is 13 amino acids long. Germline V CDR1 and CDR2: LGHNA, YNFKEQ. Trimming removed 0 bases at V and 4 bases at J, with 6 bases between. For the CDR3, the DNA is TGTGCCAGCAGCCAAGAAAGCGGAGAGACCCAGTACTTC. Translated: CASSQESGETQYF.

This chain joins TRBV7-2 and TRBJ1-5; D not resolved. This CDR3 spans 15 amino acids. CDR1 is SGHTA, CDR2 FQGNSA, per germline. V was shortened by 2 bases and J by 6 bases, with 14 bases between the two germline ends. Here the CDR3 DNA reads TGTGCCAGCAGCTTATCCCCGGGGATCATTCAGCCCCAGCATTTT. The encoded protein is CASSLSPGIIQPQHF. The variable domain in full, with the rest retrieved from reference TRBV7-2 and TRBJ1-5, is GAGVSQSPSNKVTEKGKDVELRCDPISGHTALYWYRQSLGQGLEFLIYFQGNSAPDKSGLPSDRFSAERTGGSVSTLTIQRTQQEDSAVYLCASSLSPGIIQPQHFGDGTRLSIL.

CDR3 nucleotide sequence: TGTGCCAGCAGCCTTTCTCTACTCGCCGGGGGAAAGGCTAATGAAAAACTGTTTTTT. Translated, it gives CASSLSLLAGGKANEKLFF. V is TRBV28 and J is TRBJ1-4, with D possibly matching TRBD1 (5 bases). Germline assignment: CDR1 MDHEN and CDR2 SYDVKM. Trimming took 6 bases from V and 3 from J, leaving 26 bases between them. This CDR3 is built from 19 residues.

The chain uses TRBV2 and TRBJ2-1, with no clear D. With 3 bases removed from V and 0 bases from J, the gap between germline ends came to 6 bases. The CDR3 runs 14 residues. Germline values: CDR1 SNHLY, CDR2 FYNNEI. The CDR3, as DNA: TGTGCCAGCAGTGACAGCGACTCCTACAATGAGCAGTTCTTC. It specifies CASSDSDSYNEQFF. Looking up the rest from reference TRBV2 and TRBJ2-1 gives the full variable domain: EPEVTQTPSHQVTQMGQEVILRCVPISNHLYFYWYRQILGQKVEFLVSFYNNEISEKSEIFDDQFSVERPDGSNFTLKIRSTKLEDSAMYFCASSDSDSYNEQFFGPGTRLTVL.

The J gene is TRBJ1-5, the V gene TRBV5-6; no clear D gene. Germline V gives CDR1 SGHDT, CDR2 YYEEEE. This CDR3 region has 11 residues. V was clipped by 2 bases and J by 9 bases, with 6 bases between them. The CDR3 protein is CASSFRGPQHF. The CDR3 nucleotides read TGTGCCAGCAGCTTTAGAGGGCCCCAGCATTTT.

The V gene is TRBV5-6, the J gene TRBJ1-5; D is perhaps TRBD1 (6 bases). Trimming shortened V by 1 base and J by 0 bases, and 11 bases separated the two germline ends. The CDR3 runs 16 residues. Per the germline V gene, CDR1 is SGHDT and CDR2 is YYEEEE. CDR3 in amino acids: CASSLRGVYSNQPQHF. CDR3 sequence (DNA): TGTGCCAGCAGCTTGAGGGGGGTTTATAGCAATCAGCCCCAGCATTTT. Drawing the rest from reference TRBV5-6 and TRBJ1-5, the complete variable domain is DAGVTQSPTHLIKTRGQQVTLRCSPKSGHDTVSWYQQALGQGPQFIFQYYEEEERQRGNFPDRFSGHQFPNYSSELNVNALLLGDSALYLCASSLRGVYSNQPQHFGDGTRLSIL.

V usage is TRBV2 and J usage is TRBJ2-5, with D maybe TRBD1 (5 bases). The germline gives CDR1 SNHLY, CDR2 FYNNEI. The CDR3 covers 13 residues. V was cut by 4 bases and J by 4 bases, with 10 bases left in between. CDR3 loop: CASSGQGLETQYF. The CDR3 nucleotides are TGTGCCAGCAGTGGGCAGGGCTTAGAGACCCAGTACTTC. Supplemented by reference TRBV2 and TRBJ2-5, the full variable domain reads EPEVTQTPSHQVTQMGQEVILRCVPISNHLYFYWYRQILGQKVEFLVSFYNNEISEKSEIFDDQFSVERPDGSNFTLKIRSTKLEDSAMYFCASSGQGLETQYFGPGTRLLVL.

This chain joins TRBV15 and TRBJ2-2; TRBD2 matches 15 bases. This CDR3 is 16 amino acids long. Trimming cost V 6 bases and J 7 bases; bases outside gene matches: 6. Per the germline V gene, CDR1 is LNHNV and CDR2 is YYDKDF (reference sequence). This chain's CDR3 is CATSYGLAGGFGELFF. In DNA, the CDR3 is TGTGCCACCAGTTATGGACTAGCGGGAGGGTTCGGGGAGCTGTTTTTT.

This clone has only one observation. The V and J genes are TRBV7-9 and TRBJ2-7; 12 nucleotides match TRBD2. CDR3 length: 15 amino acids. The trim removed 3 bases at V and 5 bases at J, leaving 5 bases unmatched. The V gene's germline CDR1 is SEHNR and CDR2 FQNEAQ (reference sequence). The CDR3 coding sequence is TGTGCCAGCAGCTTTACTAGCGGGAGGATCAACGAGCAGTACTTC. Its protein is CASSFTSGRINEQYF.

This clone was seen just once. The junction differs from germline at one of its ends, possibly a read error. The V gene is TRBV18, the J gene TRBJ2-5; D not certain. CDR3 size: 11 residues. Germline V gene data show CDR1 as KGHSH and CDR2 as LQKENI. In DNA, the CDR3 is TGTGCCAGCTCACCTATGGAGATCCAGTACTTC. This sequence encodes CASSPMEIQYF.

The chain has TRBV7-3 and TRBJ2-3, with 14 bases aligning to TRBD2. The CDR3 totals 17 residues. In germline, CDR1 is SGHTA, CDR2 FQGTGA. The V gene end was trimmed by 2 bases and the J gene end by 3 bases; junction bases not matched to a gene: 4. The CDR3 loop reads CASSLGTSGSETDTQYF. CDR3 coding DNA: TGTGCCAGCAGCTTAGGGACTAGCGGGAGTGAGACAGATACGCAGTATTTT.

This clone was counted a single time. This sequence joins TRBV14 and TRBJ2-7; 7 bases align to TRBD1. Germline CDR1 is SGHDN and CDR2 is FVKESK. CDR3 length: 15 residues. J lost 4 bases, V lost 3 bases, and 9 bases had no gene match. The CDR3 DNA reads as TGTGCCAGCAGCCAGATCGGGACAGATCTTTACGAGCAGTACTTC. It encodes CASSQIGTDLYEQYF. The full variable domain, with the rest looked up from reference TRBV14 and TRBJ2-7, is EAGVTQFPSHSVIEKGQTVTLRCDPISGHDNLYWYRRVMGKEIKFLLHFVKESKQDESGMPNNRFLAERTGGTYSTLKVQPAELEDSGVYFCASSQIGTDLYEQYFGPGTRLTVT.